This passage covers 4 T cell receptor beta chains from one sample sequenced in a study of CD8 T cells in Susac syndrome. The authors reverse transcribed 0.5 to 1 ug RNA with random hexamers. TCRdb used MiXCR to reprocess the immunoSEQ multiplex PCR reads, holding one entry per CDR3 protein. This table holds approximately 190,000 distinct CDR3 sequences, approximately 94% found once. The sample comprised CD4+ T cells from PBMCs. The source is a human donor in good health.

This chain uses TRBV6-1 with TRBJ1-1; no definite D call. The length of the CDR3 is 13 residues. Trimming cost V 2 bases and J 6 bases, with 10 bases left between them. Germline lookup yields CDR1 MNHNS and CDR2 SASEGT. The CDR3 sequence is CASSELWVAEAFF. DNA of the CDR3: TGTGCCAGCAGTGAACTCTGGGTGGCTGAAGCTTTCTTT.

The count of this clonotype is one. The rearrangement joins TRBV2 to TRBJ1-6; tentatively, D is TRBD1 (6 bases). CDR1 is SNHLY and CDR2 is FYNNEI in the germline V gene. Trimming removed 4 bases at V and 10 bases at J, with 11 bases between. CDR3 length equals 13 residues. CDR3 protein: CASSVKGESPLHF. The CDR3 DNA follows: TGTGCCAGCAGTGTAAAGGGGGAGTCACCCCTCCACTTT.

J is TRBJ2-3 and V is TRBV2; D call uncertain. V was shortened by 3 bases and J by 2 bases, with 12 bases between the two germline ends. This CDR3 has 15 amino acids. Germline CDR1 is SNHLY and CDR2 is FYNNEI. In DNA form, the CDR3 reads TGTGCCAGCAGTGACCCAGTGAATCCCACAGATACGCAGTATTTT. Its protein is CASSDPVNPTDTQYF.

This CDR3 is CASSLENVWTGNTGELFF. CDR3 in DNA: TGTGCCAGCAGTTTAGAGAATGTTTGGACAGGGAACACCGGGGAGCTGTTTTTT. The J gene is TRBJ2-2, the V gene TRBV28; the match to TRBD1 covers 7 bases. Germline V gene data show CDR1 as MDHEN and CDR2 as SYDVKM. Trimming cost V 2 bases and J 1 base; bases outside gene matches: 10. This CDR3 comprises 18 residues.